The 14 T cell receptor beta chains below come from one sample, sequenced in a study of CD8 T cells in ankylosing spondylitis. MiXCR, run by TCRdb on the 5' RACE reads, gives a single entry per CDR3 protein. The sample has roughly 100,000 distinct CDR3 sequences; roughly 8% are singletons. The material sequenced was blood, either unsorted or a sorted T cell fraction (not recorded which). The receptors derive from a male donor with ankylosing spondylitis or in good health (not recorded which).

This clonotype was recorded at least ten times. The V and J genes are TRBV20-1 and TRBJ1-1, with 9 positions matching TRBD1. Trimming took 6 bases from V and 4 from J; bases not matched to a gene: 3. The CDR3 totals 12 residues. Germline values: CDR1 DFQATT, CDR2 SNEGSKA (reference sequence). The CDR3 region is CSASDRGTEAFF. The DNA for the CDR3 is TGCAGTGCGTCGGACAGGGGCACTGAAGCTTTCTTT.

Many counts were recorded for this clonotype. The chain combines TRBV27 with TRBJ1-2; no firm D call. CDR1 MNHEY and CDR2 SMNVEV come from the germline V gene (reference sequence). The CDR3 has 13 residues. Trimming removed 6 bases from V and 2 bases from J, with 10 bases in between. This CDR3 is CASRLALNYGYTF. The CDR3 bases are TGTGCCAGCAGACTAGCATTAAACTATGGCTACACCTTC.

This clonotype was found many times. The chain recombines TRBV5-6 with TRBJ1-2; weak D call: TRBD1 (5 bases). Per the germline V gene, CDR1 is SGHDT and CDR2 is YYEEEE. The CDR3 runs to 14 residues. Trimming took 6 bases from V and 4 from J, leaving 16 bases between them. The CDR3 sequence is CASTRDGAGYGYTF. As DNA, the CDR3 is TGTGCCAGCACAAGAGACGGGGCGGGCTATGGCTACACCTTC.

This clonotype showed up just a few times. The chain has TRBV11-2 and TRBJ1-6; the D is unclear. This CDR3 has 13 residues. Deletions cut 1 base from V and 6 bases from J, with 4 bases between. Germline loops: CDR1 SGHAT, CDR2 FQNNGV. In DNA, the CDR3 is TGTGCCAGCAGCTTAGTTGGTAATTCACCCCTCCACTTT. This sequence encodes CASSLVGNSPLHF.

This chain links TRBV4-2 with TRBJ2-5, with 12 bases identical to TRBD2. The CDR3 spans 17 residues. Trimming at V came to 0 bases and at J to 3 bases, leaving 5 bases not matched to a gene. The germline gives CDR1 LGHNA, CDR2 YNFKEQ. The CDR3 sequence is CASSQDLGLAGKETQYF. In nucleotides, the CDR3 is TGTGCCAGCAGCCAAGATTTAGGACTAGCGGGGAAAGAGACCCAGTACTTC.

This clonotype was seen many times. This chain links TRBV6-1 with TRBJ2-5; possibly TRBD2 for D (5 bases). Per germline, CDR1 MNHNS and CDR2 SASEGT. The CDR3 is 13 amino acids. The germline V and J ends were trimmed by 5 bases and 4 bases, with 11 bases remaining between them. This CDR3 reads CASSPKRGETQYF. The CDR3, as DNA: TGTGCCAGCAGTCCAAAACGGGGAGAGACCCAGTACTTC.

This clonotype was seen repeatedly, ten times or more. The V gene is TRBV5-1, the J gene TRBJ2-7, with TRBD1 identical over 9 bases. Trimming at V came to 4 bases and at J to 5 bases, leaving 4 bases not matched to a gene. Germline loops: CDR1 SGHRS, CDR2 YFSETQ. CDR3 length: 13 residues. The CDR3 here is CASSPWTGDEQYF. The DNA of the CDR3 is TGCGCCAGCAGCCCCTGGACAGGGGACGAGCAGTACTTC.

This clonotype was counted at least ten times. The chain recombines TRBV6-2 or TRBV6-3 with TRBJ1-1, with a possible D match to TRBD1 (5 bases). V was clipped by 6 bases and J by 4 bases, with 12 bases between them. Germline V gene data show CDR1 as MNHEY and CDR2 as SVGEGT. The CDR3 runs 13 residues. The CDR3 DNA sequence: TGTGCCAGCAGGCTCCAGGGTATCACTGAAGCTTTCTTT. The encoded protein is CASRLQGITEAFF.

This clonotype was recorded many times. This chain joins TRBV6-5 and TRBJ2-3, with unresolved D. In germline, CDR1 is MNHEY, CDR2 SVGAGI. V lost 0 bases to trimming and J lost 0 bases, with 13 bases between them. This CDR3 contains 17 residues. The CDR3 bases are TGTGCCAGCAGTTACTCTCCCAGCACCTTCAGCACAGATACGCAGTATTTT. Its protein is CASSYSPSTFSTDTQYF.

Ten or more counts support this clonotype. The CDR3 sequence is CASKKGRQGVETQYF. The CDR3 nucleotides are TGTGCCAGCAAAAAGGGAAGACAGGGAGTTGAGACCCAGTACTTC. This rearrangement joins TRBV5-6 to TRBJ2-5; 7 nucleotides line up with TRBD1. Germline V gene data show CDR1 as SGHDT and CDR2 as YYEEEE. The CDR3 is made up of 15 amino acids. V was pared by 6 bases and J by 5 bases, with 13 bases of the junction left unmatched.

The chain employs TRBV29-1 and TRBJ2-5; 11 bases map to TRBD2. Losses at the gene ends were 3 bases for V and 2 bases for J; bases not matched to a gene: 5. The CDR3 is 15 residues long. Germline CDR1 is SQVTM and CDR2 is ANQGSEA. The CDR3 nucleotides are TGCAGCGTTGAGGCTAGCGGGAGGCAACAAGAGACCCAGTACTTC. It yields the protein CSVEASGRQQETQYF. Supplemented by reference TRBV29-1 and TRBJ2-5, the full variable domain reads SAVISQKPSRDICQRGTSLTIQCQVDSQVTMMFWYRQQPGQSLTLIATANQGSEATYESGFVIDKFPISRPNLTFSTLTVSNMSPEDSSIYLCSVEASGRQQETQYFGPGTRLLVL.

This clonotype was found many times. The chain recombines TRBV12-3 or TRBV12-4 with TRBJ1-3; D call uncertain. The germline V and J ends were trimmed by 1 base and 4 bases, with 11 bases remaining between them. CDR3 length: 15 amino acids. The chain's CDR3 is CASSLDLFGGNTIYF. The DNA of the CDR3 is TGTGCCAGCAGTTTAGACCTCTTCGGGGGAAACACCATATATTTT.

This clonotype was detected ten times or more. The chain has TRBV3-1 and TRBJ2-3; D is unresolved. The V end lost 3 bases, the J end lost 5 bases, and 9 bases lay between the germline ends. Germline CDR1 and CDR2: LGHDT and YNNKEL (reference sequence). This CDR3 contains 13 residues. This CDR3 reads CASSQPPQDTQYF. DNA of the CDR3: TGTGCCAGCAGCCAGCCACCCCAAGATACGCAGTATTTT.

This clonotype was recorded at least ten times. This chain links TRBV20-1 with TRBJ2-2, with TRBD2 identical over 8 bases. Germline assignment: CDR1 DFQATT and CDR2 SNEGSKA (reference sequence). Unmatched junction bases numbered 5, after V lost 6 bases and J lost 5 bases. CDR3 size: 13 residues. The chain's CDR3 is CSARTSKTGELFF. The CDR3 region has the DNA TGCAGTGCGCGGACTAGCAAGACCGGGGAGCTGTTTTTT.